The clone carrying this TCR beta chain was counted at least ten times. The target antigen is unknown. Germline V CDR1 and CDR2: SGHTA, FQGTGA. CDR3 size: 15 residues. The V and J ends lost 2 bases and 9 bases respectively, with 17 bases between them. TCRdb re-called the reads with MiXCR, one entry per CDR3 protein. The table lists roughly 500,000 distinct CDR3 sequences, 25% to 35% of them singletons. The sample originates from a study of T cell repertoires in cytomegalovirus infection. Study information: Signatures in public TCR beta sequences pointed to both CMV infection and matching HLA type.

Whole-study results and caveats: Summed frequency of public TCR beta families distinguished CMV carriers with the relevant HLA.

Sequencing was performed on cultured PBMCs, taken from culture after CMV antigen stimulation. The chain combines TRBV7-3 with TRBJ2-1; TRBD2 might be the D (5 bases). This clonotype originated in a human donor in good health (CMV status not recorded). Some clones in this sample may be carry-over from other donors' samples. The CDR3 is CASSLLGNVGGEQFF. The CDR3 DNA sequence: TGTGCCAGCAGCTTACTCGGGAACGTAGGAGGTGAGCAGTTCTTC. Filled out from reference TRBV7-3 and TRBJ2-1, the complete variable domain reads GAGVSQTPSNKVTEKGKYVELRCDPISGHTALYWYRQSLGQGPEFLIYFQGTGAADDSGLPNDRFFAVRPEGSVSTLKIQRTERGDSAVYLCASSLLGNVGGEQFFGPGTRLTVL.